The 7 T cell receptor beta chains below were found in one sample sequenced in a study of OX40 agonist ivuxolimab in advanced cancers. Measured with immunoSEQ multiplex PCR; TCRdb has only the in-frame clones, and not every one. The sample records around 64,000 clones, about 90% being singletons. The starting material was CD4+ or CD8+ T cells sorted from blood, obtained in a trial of the OX40 agonist ivuxolimab. Receptor source: an adult with an advanced solid tumor such as melanoma, head and neck, liver or kidney cancer.

The chain has TRBV6-5 and TRBJ2-2; D unclear. Looked up from germline, CDR1 is MNHEY and CDR2 is SVGAGI. The V end lost 5 bases, the J end lost 4 bases, and 14 bases lay between the germline ends. The CDR3 covers 15 residues. DNA of the CDR3: TGTGCCAGCAGTGGCCTTTCCGGCGGCACCGGGGAGCTGTTTTTT. Residues: CASSGLSGGTGELFF.

The chain joins TRBV7-9 to TRBJ2-3; 9 bases agree with TRBD1. CDR3 length: 15 amino acids. Losses at the gene ends were 3 bases for V and 2 bases for J; bases not matched to a gene: 3. Germline CDR1 SEHNR, CDR2 FQNEAQ (reference sequence). This CDR3 reads CASSFGQGNTDTQYF. The CDR3, as DNA: TGTGCCAGCAGCTTCGGACAGGGGAACACAGATACGCAGTATTTT. The variable domain in full, completed from reference TRBV7-9 and TRBJ2-3, reads DTGVSQNPRHKITKRGQNVTFRCDPISEHNRLYWYRQTLGQGPEFLTYFQNEAQLEKSRLLSDRFSAERPKGSFSTLEIQRTEQGDSAMYLCASSFGQGNTDTQYFGPGTRLTVL.

This clone was counted only a few times. The chain carries TRBV11-3 and TRBJ2-3; 9 bases fit TRBD1. This CDR3 is 16 amino acids long. V lost 1 base and J lost 4; bases outside the gene matches: 6. Germline V CDR1 and CDR2: SGHNT, YENEEA. The CDR3 nucleotides are TGTGCCAGCAGCTTAGTGTACAGGGGGCATGCAGATACGCAGTATTTT. This gives the protein CASSLVYRGHADTQYF. Full variable domain (missing parts from reference TRBV11-3 and TRBJ2-3): EAGVVQSPRYKIIEKKQPVAFWCNPISGHNTLYWYLQNLGQGPELLIRYENEEAVDDSQLPKDRFSAERLKGVDSTLKIQPAELGDSAVYLCASSLVYRGHADTQYFGPGTRLTVL.

This rearrangement joins TRBV4-2 to TRBJ2-7, with D uncertain. Trimming cost V 0 bases and J 2 bases, with 8 bases left between them. The germline CDR1 and CDR2 sequences are LGHNA and YNFKEQ. The length of the CDR3 is 14 residues. CDR3 in DNA: TGTGCCAGCAGCCAAGACCCAGCCACCTACGAGCAGTACTTC. Its translation: CASSQDPATYEQYF.

This rearrangement joins TRBV7-3 to TRBJ2-3, with D perhaps being TRBD1 or TRBD2 (5 bases each). Germline-derived CDR1 and CDR2 are SGHTA and FQGTGA. Between the trimmed V and J ends, which lost 5 bases and 2 bases, there was a span of 17 bases. This CDR3 has 16 residues. The CDR3 reads CASSMGTSFSTDTQYF. CDR3 in DNA: TGTGCCAGCAGCATGGGGACCTCTTTTTCCACAGATACGCAGTATTTT.

The chain combines TRBV5-1 with TRBJ2-1; a weak D match, TRBD2 (5 bases). The CDR3 length is 14 residues. Deletions cut 0 bases from V and 6 bases from J, with 10 bases between. Looked up from germline, CDR1 is SGHRS and CDR2 is YFSETQ. CDR3 residues: CASSLAGVSNEQFF. The CDR3 DNA sequence: TGCGCCAGCAGCTTGGCCGGGGTTTCCAATGAGCAGTTCTTC.

The chain has TRBV7-2 and TRBJ2-7, with D perhaps matching TRBD1 or TRBD2 (5 bases each). The V and J ends lost 5 bases and 2 bases respectively, with 13 bases between them. The germline CDR1 and CDR2 sequences are SGHTA and FQGNSA. The CDR3 has 14 amino acids. The CDR3 coding sequence is TGTGCCAGCAGCCCTGAGGGGTTTCCCTACGAGCAGTACTTC. As protein: CASSPEGFPYEQYF.